This passage covers 20 T cell receptor beta chains from one sample sequenced in a study of OX40 agonist ivuxolimab in advanced cancers. Produced via immunoSEQ multiplex PCR; TCRdb's table is partial and in-frame only. The repertoire holds 70,000 to 75,000 clones, about 85% seen once, with 1.1% in the top ten. Sequenced here: CD4+ or CD8+ T cells sorted from blood, sampled in a trial of the OX40 agonist ivuxolimab. The source of these receptors is an adult with an advanced solid tumor such as melanoma, head and neck, liver or kidney cancer.

The CDR3 DNA follows: TGTGCCTCGGGACTTTCCTATTGGACTGAAGCTTTCTTT. It specifies CASGLSYWTEAFF. The rearrangement joins TRBV2 to TRBJ1-1, with D perhaps TRBD1 (5 bases). Germline-derived CDR1 and CDR2 are SNHLY and FYNNEI. V shed 11 bases and J shed 5 bases, with 18 bases lying between them. The CDR3 length is 13 residues.

The chain combines TRBV7-6 with TRBJ2-7; TRBD2 might be the D (5 bases). The V and J ends lost 5 bases and 3 bases respectively, with 20 bases between them. The germline CDR1 and CDR2 sequences are SGHVS and FNYEAQ. The CDR3 is made up of 16 amino acids. In nucleotides, the CDR3 is TGTGCCAGCAGCCACCCCTCAGGCGGGTTGGGCTACGAGCAGTACTTC. Amino acids: CASSHPSGGLGYEQYF.

This clone was seen only a few times. The chain couples TRBV7-8 to TRBJ1-1; D is unresolved. CDR1 is SGHVS and CDR2 is FQNEAQ in the germline V gene. This CDR3 has 14 amino acids. Trimming shortened V by 3 bases and J by 0 bases, and 8 bases separated the two germline ends. DNA for the CDR3: TGTGCCAGCAGCTTCATACAGATGAACACTGAAGCTTTCTTT. Translation gives CASSFIQMNTEAFF.

This clone has a single count. V and J are TRBV5-4 and TRBJ2-2, with 10 bases identical to TRBD1. This CDR3 comprises 16 residues. V was clipped by 3 bases and J by 4 bases; unmatched bases: 6. Germline values: CDR1 SGHNT, CDR2 YYREEE (reference sequence). CDR3 coding DNA: TGTGCCAGCAGCTGGGGGACAGGGGCATCCACCGGGGAGCTGTTTTTT. Amino acids: CASSWGTGASTGELFF.

This rearrangement joins TRBV5-6 to TRBJ2-1; D is possibly TRBD2 (6 bases). The CDR3 has 14 amino acids. The V and J ends lost 4 bases and 8 bases respectively, with 16 bases between them. The germline CDR1 and CDR2 sequences are SGHDT and YYEEEE. The CDR3 spells CASSRRDFYDEQFF. CDR3 DNA: TGTGCCAGCAGCCGCCGGGACTTTTATGATGAGCAGTTCTTC.

The chain has TRBV11-3 and TRBJ2-5; 13 bases align to TRBD2. V lost 5 bases, J lost 5 bases, and 5 bases stayed unmatched. Germline V gene lookup returns CDR1 SGHNT and CDR2 YENEEA. The CDR3 has 15 amino acids. CDR3 sequence reads: CASSRTSGSGETQYF. The CDR3 DNA reads TGTGCCAGCAGCCGGACTAGCGGGAGTGGGGAGACCCAGTACTTC.

This chain links TRBV9 with TRBJ2-3; TRBD2 is a possible D gene (7 bases). The CDR3 has 14 residues. Trimming removed 4 bases at V and 4 bases at J, with 13 bases between. The germline CDR1 and CDR2 sequences are SGDLS and YYNGEE. CDR3 nucleotide sequence: TGTGCCAGCAGCACCGGAGGGGGGGCAGATACGCAGTATTTT. This codes for CASSTGGGADTQYF. The complete variable domain, with remaining parts taken from reference TRBV9 and TRBJ2-3, reads DSGVTQTPKHLITATGQRVTLRCSPRSGDLSVYWYQQSLDQGLQFLIQYYNGEERAKGNILERFSAQQFPDLHSELNLSSLELGDSALYFCASSTGGGADTQYFGPGTRLTVL.

The chain carries TRBV9 and TRBJ2-2, with a possible D match to TRBD2 (6 bases). CDR3 length equals 16 residues. The V end was cut by 1 base, the J end by 1 base, with 11 bases between. Germline V gene data show CDR1 as SGDLS and CDR2 as YYNGEE. The CDR3 DNA is TGTGCCAGCAGCGTACAAGCGGGCAGGAACACCGGGGAGCTGTTTTTT. It translates to CASSVQAGRNTGELFF.

This chain uses TRBV5-6 with TRBJ1-2, with D maybe TRBD1 (5 bases). Germline V lookup: CDR1 SGHDT, CDR2 YYEEEE. The CDR3 runs 14 residues. Trimming cost V 0 bases and J 4 bases, with 10 bases left between them. The DNA for the CDR3 is TGTGCCAGCAGCTTGGTCAGGGAATCCTATGGCTACACCTTC. Translation: CASSLVRESYGYTF.

V and J are TRBV5-4 and TRBJ2-2, with D perhaps being TRBD1 or TRBD2 (5 bases each). The CDR3 runs 15 residues. Germline V gene sequence: CDR1 SGHNT, CDR2 YYREEE (reference sequence). V dropped 4 bases and J dropped 2 bases, with 12 bases sitting between them. CDR3 residues: CASSVGPLNTGELFF. For the CDR3, the DNA is TGTGCCAGCAGCGTGGGACCATTAAACACCGGGGAGCTGTTTTTT.

The chain joins TRBV7-6 to TRBJ2-5; 11 nucleotides line up with TRBD2. The CDR3 consists of 15 residues. The V gene's germline CDR1 is SGHVS and CDR2 FNYEAQ. V shed 1 base and J 5 bases; nucleotides not matched to a gene: 3. CDR3 nucleotides: TGTGCCAGCAGCTTAGGACTAGCGGGACAGGAGACCCAGTACTTC. Translating gives CASSLGLAGQETQYF. The variable domain in full, with the rest retrieved from reference TRBV7-6 and TRBJ2-5, is GAGVSQSPRYKVTKRGQDVALRCDPISGHVSLYWYRQALGQGPEFLTYFNYEAQQDKSGLPNDRFSAERPEGSISTLTIQRTEQRDSAMYRCASSLGLAGQETQYFGPGTRLLVL.

CDR3 region: CASEVGVYGYTF. The CDR3 DNA is TGTGCCAGTGAGGTCGGGGTCTATGGCTACACCTTC. The rearrangement joins TRBV6-1 to TRBJ1-2, with D hard to call. V lost 9 bases and J 4 bases, leaving 12 bases between the germline ends. Germline assignment: CDR1 MNHNS and CDR2 SASEGT. The CDR3 has 12 amino acids.

The V gene is TRBV6-1, the J gene TRBJ1-1, with no clear D. The CDR3 sequence is 13 residues long. Germline values: CDR1 MNHNS, CDR2 SASEGT. The germline V and J ends were trimmed by 1 base and 0 bases, with 3 bases remaining between them. In DNA, the CDR3 is TGTGCCAGCAGTGAAGGGTTGAACACTGAAGCTTTCTTT. Translated, it gives CASSEGLNTEAFF.

The chain's CDR3 is CASRRWDGGGNTIYF. CDR3 DNA sequence: TGTGCCAGCAGGCGGTGGGACGGAGGGGGAAACACCATATATTTT. The chain recombines TRBV2 with TRBJ1-3; D is perhaps TRBD1 (5 bases). Trimming left V 6 bases short and J 4 bases short, with 16 bases between. The CDR3 loop spans 15 amino acids. Germline loops: CDR1 SNHLY, CDR2 FYNNEI. The variable domain in full, completed from reference TRBV2 and TRBJ1-3, reads EPEVTQTPSHQVTQMGQEVILRCVPISNHLYFYWYRQILGQKVEFLVSFYNNEISEKSEIFDDQFSVERPDGSNFTLKIRSTKLEDSAMYFCASRRWDGGGNTIYFGEGSWLTVV.

The chain links TRBV5-4 to TRBJ1-1; 10 nucleotides line up with TRBD1. The CDR3 has 17 residues. Losses at the gene ends were 4 bases for V and 2 bases for J; bases not matched to a gene: 11. Germline assignment: CDR1 SGHNT and CDR2 YYREEE (reference sequence). CDR3 protein: CASSPEAGTGANTEAFF. The CDR3, as DNA: TGTGCCAGCAGCCCAGAAGCCGGGACAGGGGCAAACACTGAAGCTTTCTTT.

This clone was observed a few times. Other DNA variants within this sample encode the same CDR3. The J gene is TRBJ1-1, the V gene TRBV6-5; D not certain. CDR3 size: 14 residues. V was cut by 3 bases and J by 3 bases, with 11 bases left in between. Per germline, CDR1 MNHEY and CDR2 SVGAGI. This chain's CDR3 is CASSYSSGDTEAFF. The CDR3 DNA reads as TGTGCCAGCAGTTATTCTAGCGGTGACACTGAAGCTTTCTTT.

This sequence joins TRBV7-2 and TRBJ1-1; D is unresolved. The CDR3 loop spans 16 amino acids. Germline V gene data show CDR1 as SGHTA and CDR2 as FQGNSA. Trimming removed 5 bases at V and 3 bases at J, with 19 bases between. Here the CDR3 reads CASSLTSGTIYTEAFF. For the CDR3, the DNA is TGTGCCAGCAGCCTGACCTCAGGAACTATTTACACTGAAGCTTTCTTT.

The chain joins TRBV14 to TRBJ1-1; D is unresolved. The germline V and J ends were trimmed by 8 bases and 4 bases, with 8 bases remaining between them. The CDR3 is made up of 11 amino acids. Per the germline V gene, CDR1 is SGHDN and CDR2 is FVKESK. The CDR3 sequence is CASGESTEAFF. For the CDR3, the DNA is TGTGCCAGCGGGGAATCCACTGAAGCTTTCTTT.

This chain uses TRBV28 with TRBJ1-2, with unresolved D. CDR1 is MDHEN and CDR2 is SYDVKM in the germline V gene. This CDR3 has 14 residues. Trimming removed 3 bases at V and 4 bases at J, with 12 bases between. This CDR3 reads CASSLGRKGYGYTF. The CDR3 DNA reads as TGTGCCAGCAGTTTGGGCAGGAAGGGCTATGGCTACACCTTC.

Here the CDR3 reads CASRSTGTGELFF. DNA for the CDR3: TGTGCCAGCAGATCGACAGGCACCGGGGAGCTGTTTTTT. J is TRBJ2-2 and V is TRBV7-3; possibly TRBD1 for D (6 bases). V was trimmed by 6 bases and J by 4 bases, leaving 9 bases between them. The CDR3 contains 13 residues. Germline CDR1 is SGHTA and CDR2 is FQGTGA.